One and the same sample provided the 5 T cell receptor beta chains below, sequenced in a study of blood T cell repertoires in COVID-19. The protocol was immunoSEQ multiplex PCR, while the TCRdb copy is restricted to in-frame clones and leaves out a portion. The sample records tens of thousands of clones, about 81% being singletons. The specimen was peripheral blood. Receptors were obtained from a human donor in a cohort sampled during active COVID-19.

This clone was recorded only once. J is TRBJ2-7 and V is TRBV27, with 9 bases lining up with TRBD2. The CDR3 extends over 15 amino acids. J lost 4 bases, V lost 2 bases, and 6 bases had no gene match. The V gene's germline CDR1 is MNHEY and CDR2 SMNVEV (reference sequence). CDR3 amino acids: CASSLVGGGVYEQYF. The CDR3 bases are TGTGCCAGCAGTTTAGTAGGCGGGGGGGTTTACGAGCAGTACTTC.

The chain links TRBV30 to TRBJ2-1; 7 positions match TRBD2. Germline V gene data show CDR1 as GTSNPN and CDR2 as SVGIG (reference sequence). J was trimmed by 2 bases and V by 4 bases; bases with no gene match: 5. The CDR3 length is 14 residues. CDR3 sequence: CAWTTSRTYNEQFF. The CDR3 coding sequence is TGTGCCTGGACGACTAGCAGGACCTACAATGAGCAGTTCTTC.

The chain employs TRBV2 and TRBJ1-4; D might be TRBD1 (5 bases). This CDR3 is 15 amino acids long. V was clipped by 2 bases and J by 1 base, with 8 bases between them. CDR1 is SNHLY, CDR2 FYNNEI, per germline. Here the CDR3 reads CASSEWGGTNEKLFF. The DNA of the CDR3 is TGTGCCAGCAGTGAATGGGGGGGAACTAATGAAAAACTGTTTTTT.

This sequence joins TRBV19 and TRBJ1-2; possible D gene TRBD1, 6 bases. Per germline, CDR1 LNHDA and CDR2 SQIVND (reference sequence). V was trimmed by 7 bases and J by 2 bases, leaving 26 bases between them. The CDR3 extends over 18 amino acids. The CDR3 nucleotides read TGTGCCAGTAATGCATTAATTGGGTCAGGGGAGATCAACTATGGCTACACCTTC. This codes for CASNALIGSGEINYGYTF.

The CDR3 reads CATSLGSGRGETQYF. In nucleotides, the CDR3 is TGTGCCACCAGCTTAGGTTCCGGGAGAGGAGAGACCCAGTACTTC. This chain joins TRBV15 and TRBJ2-5; D is perhaps TRBD2 (6 bases). The CDR3 is made up of 15 amino acids. Trimming shortened V by 5 bases and J by 4 bases, and 17 bases separated the two germline ends. Per germline, CDR1 LNHNV and CDR2 YYDKDF (reference sequence).